These 2 T cell receptor beta chains share one sample of origin, sequenced in a study of identical twins. From the 5' RACE reads, TCRdb called clonotypes with MiXCR, one entry per CDR3 protein. The table has approximately 500,000 distinct CDR3 sequences, around 15% seen once. These same records also appear under a second study, on yellow fever vaccine responses in identical twins.

Specimen: CD4+ T cells sorted from blood. The receptors stem from a woman aged 18 to 35 in good health.

This chain uses TRBV20-1 with TRBJ2-3; TRBD2 aligns across 8 bases. With V trimmed by 0 bases and J by 4 bases, 6 bases remained unmatched. CDR3 length: 15 residues. CDR1 is DFQATT and CDR2 is SNEGSKA in the germline V gene (reference sequence). The CDR3 here is CSARDPSGRSDTQYF. Written as DNA, the CDR3 is TGCAGTGCTAGAGACCCCAGCGGGAGATCAGATACGCAGTATTTT.

The V and J genes are TRBV3-1 and TRBJ1-1, with a possible D match to TRBD1 (6 bases). Trimming took off 1 base at V and 12 bases at J, with 12 bases between the two ends. Germline lookup yields CDR1 LGHDT and CDR2 YNNKEL (reference sequence). The CDR3 runs 12 residues. The CDR3 nucleotides are TGTGCCAGCAGCCAAGCGGCAGGGGCGCCTTTCTTT. Residues: CASSQAAGAPFF.